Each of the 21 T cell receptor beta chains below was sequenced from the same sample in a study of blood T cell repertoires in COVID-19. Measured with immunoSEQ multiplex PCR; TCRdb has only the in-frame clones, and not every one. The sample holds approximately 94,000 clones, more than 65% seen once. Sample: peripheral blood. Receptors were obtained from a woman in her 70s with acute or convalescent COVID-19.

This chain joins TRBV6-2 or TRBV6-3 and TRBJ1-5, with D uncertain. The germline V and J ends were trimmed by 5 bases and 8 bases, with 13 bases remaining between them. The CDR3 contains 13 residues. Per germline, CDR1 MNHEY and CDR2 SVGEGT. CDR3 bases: TGTGCCAGCAGTCCCCTTACCCGGGAGCCCCAGCATTTT. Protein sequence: CASSPLTREPQHF.

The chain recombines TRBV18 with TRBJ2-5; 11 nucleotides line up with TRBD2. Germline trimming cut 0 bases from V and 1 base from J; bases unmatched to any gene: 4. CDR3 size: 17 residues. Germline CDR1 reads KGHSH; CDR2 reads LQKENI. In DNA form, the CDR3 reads TGTGCCAGCTCACCACCGATAGCGGGGGGGATCCAAGAGACCCAGTACTTC. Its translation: CASSPPIAGGIQETQYF.

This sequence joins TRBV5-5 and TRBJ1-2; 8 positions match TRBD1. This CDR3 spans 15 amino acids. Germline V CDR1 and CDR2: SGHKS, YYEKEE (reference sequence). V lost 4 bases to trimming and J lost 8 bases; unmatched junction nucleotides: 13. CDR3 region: CASSTRPDRVQGYTF. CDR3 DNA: TGTGCCAGCAGCACCCGCCCGGACAGGGTTCAGGGCTACACCTTC.

The CDR3 region has the DNA TGTGCCAGCAGCGCGGCAGGGTCTATAAATGAGCAGTTCTTC. This codes for CASSAAGSINEQFF. V and J are TRBV7-3 and TRBJ2-1, with D possibly matching TRBD1 (5 bases). Germline V CDR1 and CDR2: SGHTA, FQGTGA. The CDR3 length is 14 residues. The V gene lost 5 bases and the J gene lost 7 bases, with 15 bases spanning the gap. Full variable domain (outside the CDR3, taken from reference TRBV7-3 and TRBJ2-1): GAGVSQTPSNKVTEKGKYVELRCDPISGHTALYWYRQSLGQGPEFLIYFQGTGAADDSGLPNDRFFAVRPEGSVSTLKIQRTERGDSAVYLCASSAAGSINEQFFGPGTRLTVL.

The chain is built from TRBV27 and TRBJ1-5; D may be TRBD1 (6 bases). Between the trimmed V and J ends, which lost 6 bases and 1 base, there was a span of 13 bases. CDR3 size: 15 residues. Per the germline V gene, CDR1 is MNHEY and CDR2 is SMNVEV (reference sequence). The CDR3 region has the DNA TGTGCCAGCAGAACTGACAGGTGGAGCAATCAGCCCCAGCATTTT. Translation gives CASRTDRWSNQPQHF.

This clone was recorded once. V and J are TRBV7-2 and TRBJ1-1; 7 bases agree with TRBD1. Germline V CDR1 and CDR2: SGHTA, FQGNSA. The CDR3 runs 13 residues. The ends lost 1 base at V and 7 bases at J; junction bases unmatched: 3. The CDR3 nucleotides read TGTGCCAGCAGCTTAGTCCCAGGGGGTGAAGCTTTCTTT. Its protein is CASSLVPGGEAFF. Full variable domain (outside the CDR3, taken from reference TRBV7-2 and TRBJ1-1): GAGVSQSPSNKVTEKGKDVELRCDPISGHTALYWYRQSLGQGLEFLIYFQGNSAPDKSGLPSDRFSAERTGGSVSTLTIQRTQQEDSAVYLCASSLVPGGEAFFGQGTRLTVV.

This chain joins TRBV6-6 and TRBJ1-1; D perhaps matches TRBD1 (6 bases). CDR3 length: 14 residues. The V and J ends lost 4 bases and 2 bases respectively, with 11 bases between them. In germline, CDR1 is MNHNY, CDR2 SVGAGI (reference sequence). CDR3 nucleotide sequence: TGTGCCAGCAGTTCCACAGGGACCAACACTGAAGCTTTCTTT. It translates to CASSSTGTNTEAFF.

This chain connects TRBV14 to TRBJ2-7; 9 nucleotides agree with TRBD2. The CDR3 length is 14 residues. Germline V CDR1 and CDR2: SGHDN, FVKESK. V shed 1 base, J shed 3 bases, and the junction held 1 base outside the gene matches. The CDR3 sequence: CASSQGGGVYEQYV. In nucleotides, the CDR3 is TGTGCCAGCAGCCAAGGCGGGGGGGTCTACGAGCAGTACGTC.

The CDR3 is CASSPRLAGTDTQYF. The CDR3 nucleotides read TGTGCCAGCAGCCCAAGACTAGCGGGCACAGATACGCAGTATTTT. The chain employs TRBV7-8 and TRBJ2-3, with 9 bases that match TRBD2. V lost 5 bases to trimming and J lost 1 base; unmatched junction nucleotides: 4. CDR3 length: 15 amino acids. The germline V gene has CDR1 SGHVS and CDR2 FQNEAQ.

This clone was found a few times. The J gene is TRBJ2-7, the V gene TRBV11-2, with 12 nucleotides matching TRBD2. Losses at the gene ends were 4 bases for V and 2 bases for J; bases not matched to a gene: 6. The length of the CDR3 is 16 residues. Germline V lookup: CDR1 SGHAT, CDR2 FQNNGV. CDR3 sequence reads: CASSSHGLAGTYEQYV. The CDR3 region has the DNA TGTGCCAGCAGCTCTCACGGACTAGCGGGGACCTACGAGCAGTACGTC.

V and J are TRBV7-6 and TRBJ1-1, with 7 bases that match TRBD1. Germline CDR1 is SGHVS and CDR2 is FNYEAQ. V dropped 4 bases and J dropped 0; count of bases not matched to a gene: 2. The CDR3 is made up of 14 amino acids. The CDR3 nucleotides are TGTGCCAGCAGCTGGGACAGCTTGAACACTGAAGCTTTCTTT. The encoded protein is CASSWDSLNTEAFF.

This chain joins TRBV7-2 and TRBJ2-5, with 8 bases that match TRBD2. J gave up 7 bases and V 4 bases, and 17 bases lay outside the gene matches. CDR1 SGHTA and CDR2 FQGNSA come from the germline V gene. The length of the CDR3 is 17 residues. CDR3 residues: CASSSLWASGGAGTQYF. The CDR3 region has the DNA TGTGCCAGCAGCTCATTGTGGGCCAGCGGGGGTGCGGGGACCCAGTACTTC. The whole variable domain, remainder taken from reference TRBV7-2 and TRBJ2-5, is GAGVSQSPSNKVTEKGKDVELRCDPISGHTALYWYRQSLGQGLEFLIYFQGNSAPDKSGLPSDRFSAERTGGSVSTLTIQRTQQEDSAVYLCASSSLWASGGAGTQYFGPGTRLLVL.

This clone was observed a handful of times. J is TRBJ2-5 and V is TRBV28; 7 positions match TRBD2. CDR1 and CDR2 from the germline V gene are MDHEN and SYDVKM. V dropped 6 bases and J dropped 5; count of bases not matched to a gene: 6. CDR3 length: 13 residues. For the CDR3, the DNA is TGTGCCAGCAGATCGGGGGGTAGGGAGACCCAGTACTTC. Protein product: CASRSGGRETQYF.

CDR3 amino acids: CASSLDGTGKSTETQYF. CDR3 DNA sequence: TGTGCCAGCAGCTTGGACGGGACAGGGAAGTCTACGGAGACCCAGTACTTC. The gene calls are TRBV5-8 and TRBJ2-5, with 9 bases fitting TRBD1. V lost 0 bases and J lost 5; bases outside the gene matches: 11. The germline gives CDR1 SGHTS, CDR2 YDEGEE. This CDR3 contains 17 residues.

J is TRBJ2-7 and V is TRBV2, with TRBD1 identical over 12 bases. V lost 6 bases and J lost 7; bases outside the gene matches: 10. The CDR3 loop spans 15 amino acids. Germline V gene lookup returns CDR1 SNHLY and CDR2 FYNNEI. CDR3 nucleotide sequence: TGTGCCAGCAGGGAACCGGGACAGGGGGCGCGAGAGCAGTACTTC. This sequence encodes CASREPGQGAREQYF.

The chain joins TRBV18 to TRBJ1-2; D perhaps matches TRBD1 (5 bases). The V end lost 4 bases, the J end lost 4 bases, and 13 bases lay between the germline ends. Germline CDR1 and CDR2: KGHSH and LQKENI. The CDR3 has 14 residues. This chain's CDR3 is CASSLDSTPYGYTF. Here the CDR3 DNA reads TGTGCCAGCTCACTTGACAGTACCCCCTATGGCTACACCTTC.

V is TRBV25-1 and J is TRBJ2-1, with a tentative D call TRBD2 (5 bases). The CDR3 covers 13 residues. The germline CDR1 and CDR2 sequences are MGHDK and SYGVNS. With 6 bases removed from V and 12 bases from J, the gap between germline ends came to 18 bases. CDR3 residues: CASSPMGLAGQFF. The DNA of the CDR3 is TGTGCCAGCAGCCCTATGGGCCTCGCGGGGCAGTTCTTC.

Here the CDR3 DNA reads TGTGCCAGCAGTGTTCGGGATAAAGGAGGGGAGCAGTACTTC. This encodes CASSVRDKGGEQYF. The rearrangement links TRBV2 to TRBJ2-7, with a possible D match to TRBD2 (6 bases). V was shortened by 4 bases and J by 7 bases, with 17 bases between the two germline ends. Germline CDR1 and CDR2: SNHLY and FYNNEI. This CDR3 region has 14 residues.

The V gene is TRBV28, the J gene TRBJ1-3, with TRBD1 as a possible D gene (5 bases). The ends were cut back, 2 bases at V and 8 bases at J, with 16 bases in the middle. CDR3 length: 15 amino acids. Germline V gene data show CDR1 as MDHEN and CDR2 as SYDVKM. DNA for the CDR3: TGTGCCAGCAGTTTAAAGGGCCAGGGTCTTGACACCATATATTTT. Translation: CASSLKGQGLDTIYF.

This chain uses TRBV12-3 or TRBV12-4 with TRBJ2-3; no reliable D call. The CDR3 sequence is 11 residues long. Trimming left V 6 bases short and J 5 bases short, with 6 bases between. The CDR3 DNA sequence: TGTGCCAGCAGCCCAATAGATACGCAGTATTTT. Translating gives CASSPIDTQYF.

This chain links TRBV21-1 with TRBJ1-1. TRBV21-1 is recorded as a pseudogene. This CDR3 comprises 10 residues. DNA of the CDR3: TGTGCCAGCAGCAAAGCCGGAGCTTTCTTT. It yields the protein CASSKAGAFF.